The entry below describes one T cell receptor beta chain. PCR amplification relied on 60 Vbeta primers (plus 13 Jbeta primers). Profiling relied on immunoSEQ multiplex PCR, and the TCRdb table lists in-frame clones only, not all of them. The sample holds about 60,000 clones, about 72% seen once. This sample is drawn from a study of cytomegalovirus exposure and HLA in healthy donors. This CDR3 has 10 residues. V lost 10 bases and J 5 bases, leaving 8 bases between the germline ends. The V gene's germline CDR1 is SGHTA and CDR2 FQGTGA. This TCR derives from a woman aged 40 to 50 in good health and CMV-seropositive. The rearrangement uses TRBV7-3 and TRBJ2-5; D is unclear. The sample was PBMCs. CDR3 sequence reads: CATKEETQYF. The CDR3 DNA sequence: TGTGCCACGAAGGAGGAGACCCAGTACTTC.